These 28 T cell receptor beta chains share one sample of origin, sequenced in a study of blood T cell repertoires in COVID-19. Method: immunoSEQ multiplex PCR; TCRdb's copy keeps in-frame clones and lacks some. The sample yields approximately 200,000 clones, about 80% seen once. The sample taken for sequencing was peripheral blood. These receptor sequences come from a woman in her forties or fifties with acute or convalescent COVID-19.

The gene calls are TRBV5-1 and TRBJ2-3, with D possibly matching TRBD2 (11 bases). Germline CDR1 and CDR2: SGHRS and YFSETQ. Trimming took 4 bases from V and 0 from J, leaving 27 bases between them. This CDR3 comprises 20 residues. The CDR3 is CASSRTGGPGLADSTDTQYF. The CDR3 DNA reads TGCGCCAGCAGCAGGACAGGGGGGCCGGGACTAGCGGATAGCACAGATACGCAGTATTTT.

The chain carries TRBV15 and TRBJ1-4; D call uncertain. V was clipped by 3 bases and J by 7 bases, with 6 bases between them. This CDR3 is built from 12 residues. Germline CDR1 reads LNHNV; CDR2 reads YYDKDF (reference sequence). The CDR3 nucleotides read TGTGCCACCAGCAGGGCGGGTGAAAAACTGTTTTTT. Protein sequence: CATSRAGEKLFF.

This clone was picked up one time. The V gene is TRBV27, the J gene TRBJ2-5; D possibly corresponds to TRBD2 (5 bases). From germline, CDR1 is MNHEY and CDR2 SMNVEV (reference sequence). V was clipped by 3 bases and J by 3 bases, with 23 bases between them. The CDR3 runs to 18 residues. CDR3 sequence (DNA): TGTGCCAGCAGTTTGGCCGGGGATCTCCGATGGCCAGAAGAGACCCAGTACTTC. It specifies CASSLAGDLRWPEETQYF.

The chain carries TRBV5-6 and TRBJ1-6, with 9 bases matching TRBD1. This CDR3 contains 18 residues. The germline gives CDR1 SGHDT, CDR2 YYEEEE. V was pared by 3 bases and J by 2 bases, with 9 bases of the junction left unmatched. The CDR3 DNA follows: TGTGCCAGCAGCTGGACAGGGGATAGTGGGACCTATAATTCACCCCTCCACTTT. It encodes CASSWTGDSGTYNSPLHF.

J is TRBJ1-1 and V is TRBV28; 9 nucleotides line up with TRBD1. J lost 8 bases, V lost 8 bases, and 15 bases had no gene match. The CDR3 has 15 residues. CDR1 and CDR2 from the germline V gene are MDHEN and SYDVKM. CDR3: CASHRGRILYREAFF. The CDR3 region has the DNA TGTGCCAGCCACAGGGGGCGAATCTTATATCGCGAAGCTTTCTTT. Together with reference TRBV28 and TRBJ1-1, the CDR3 gives the full variable domain: DVKVTQSSRYLVKRTGEKVFLECVQDMDHENMFWYRQDPGLGLRLIYFSYDVKMKEKGDIPEGYSVSREKKERFSLILESASTNQTSMYLCASHRGRILYREAFFGQGTRLTVV.

This chain links TRBV13 with TRBJ2-2; D not resolved. Trimming cost V 2 bases and J 3 bases, with 4 bases left between them. CDR1 is PRHDT, CDR2 FYEKMQ, per germline (reference sequence). The CDR3 is made up of 13 amino acids. The DNA for the CDR3 is TGTGCCAGCAGCTTATCCTACACCGGGGAGCTGTTTTTT. Its translation is CASSLSYTGELFF.

This clone was found once. The rearrangement joins TRBV28 to TRBJ1-4; 9 bases agree with TRBD1. The V segment lost 7 bases and the J segment 6 bases; nucleotides outside the gene matches: 6. Germline CDR1 and CDR2: MDHEN and SYDVKM. The CDR3 length is 14 residues. This CDR3 reads CASTRTGVDEKLFF. The CDR3 DNA sequence: TGTGCCAGCACCCGGACAGGGGTGGATGAAAAACTGTTTTTT.

J is TRBJ2-1 and V is TRBV24-1; 9 bases are shared with TRBD2. V lost 4 bases and J lost 7; bases outside the gene matches: 7. Germline CDR1 KGHDR, CDR2 SFDVKD. The CDR3 length is 15 residues. This CDR3 reads CATSDFFAGGNEQFF. CDR3 nucleotides: TGTGCCACCAGTGACTTTTTTGCGGGAGGGAATGAGCAGTTCTTC.

This chain joins TRBV27 and TRBJ2-3; 10 bases map to TRBD2. The CDR3 runs 16 residues. Losses at the gene ends were 4 bases for V and 10 bases for J; bases not matched to a gene: 14. Germline V gives CDR1 MNHEY, CDR2 SMNVEV (reference sequence). The CDR3 sequence is CASSSYLAGVPNSQYF. CDR3 nucleotides: TGTGCCAGCAGTTCTTACCTAGCGGGGGTGCCAAACTCGCAGTATTTT.

The chain has TRBV23-1 and TRBJ1-3; 7 bases align to TRBD1. TRBV23-1 is an ORF, and what it does is uncertain. CDR3 size: 16 residues. J gave up 3 bases and V 7 bases, and 12 bases lay outside the gene matches. CDR3 nucleotides: TGCGCCAGCACCTTGAGGACAGACAGGGTTGGAAACACCATATATTTT. It specifies CASTLRTDRVGNTIYF.

The chain joins TRBV14 to TRBJ1-2; 9 bases fit TRBD1. Trimming at V came to 4 bases and at J to 8 bases, leaving 8 bases not matched to a gene. CDR1 and CDR2 (germline): SGHDN, FVKESK. CDR3 length equals 14 residues. CDR3 nucleotide sequence: TGTGCCAGCAGCCGGGACAGGGCCTGGGGGGGCTACACCTTC. Protein: CASSRDRAWGGYTF.

This chain links TRBV19 with TRBJ2-1; 9 bases line up with TRBD2. The V gene end was trimmed by 4 bases and the J gene end by 7 bases; junction bases not matched to a gene: 14. Germline CDR1 is LNHDA and CDR2 is SQIVND (reference sequence). The CDR3 has 17 residues. The CDR3: CASSTQTSGTGFNEQFF. The DNA of the CDR3 is TGTGCCAGTAGTACCCAGACTAGCGGAACGGGATTTAATGAGCAGTTCTTC. Full variable domain (remainder filled in from reference TRBV19 and TRBJ2-1): DGGITQSPKYLFRKEGQNVTLSCEQNLNHDAMYWYRQDPGQGLRLIYYSQIVNDFQKGDIAEGYSVSREKKESFPLTVTSAQKNPTAFYLCASSTQTSGTGFNEQFFGPGTRLTVL.

This chain connects TRBV9 to TRBJ2-1, with TRBD2 matching over 14 bases. V gave up 4 bases and J gave up 2 bases; unmatched junction bases: 2. This CDR3 spans 16 amino acids. Germline V gene lookup returns CDR1 SGDLS and CDR2 YYNGEE. The chain's CDR3 is CASSRLAGGPYNEQFF. CDR3 nucleotides: TGTGCCAGCAGCCGACTAGCGGGAGGGCCCTACAATGAGCAGTTCTTC. Variable domain in full (rest from reference TRBV9 and TRBJ2-1): DSGVTQTPKHLITATGQRVTLRCSPRSGDLSVYWYQQSLDQGLQFLIQYYNGEERAKGNILERFSAQQFPDLHSELNLSSLELGDSALYFCASSRLAGGPYNEQFFGPGTRLTVL.

This clone has only a few counts. The V call is TRBV13, the J call TRBJ1-1, with 7 bases lining up with TRBD1. The germline gives CDR1 PRHDT, CDR2 FYEKMQ (reference sequence). The CDR3 is 13 residues long. V lost 3 bases to trimming and J lost 5 bases; unmatched junction nucleotides: 3. The CDR3 DNA is TGTGCCAGCAGCTTCTACAGGGGTACTGAAGCTTTCTTT. Its protein is CASSFYRGTEAFF.

J is TRBJ2-1 and V is TRBV2, with 8 bases fitting TRBD2. The germline V gene has CDR1 SNHLY and CDR2 FYNNEI. The trim removed 8 bases at V and 10 bases at J, leaving 10 bases unmatched. The CDR3 has 13 amino acids. The CDR3 DNA follows: TGTGCCAGCGGCCCAGCGGGAGTAGACGAGCAGTTCTTC. Protein: CASGPAGVDEQFF.

As DNA, the CDR3 is TGTGCCAGCAGTGTTAGTAACACTGAAGCTTTCTTT. Translated, it gives CASSVSNTEAFF. V is TRBV2 and J is TRBJ1-1; D remains unclear. This CDR3 spans 12 amino acids. V was shortened by 4 bases and J by 2 bases, with 5 bases between the two germline ends. Germline V CDR1 and CDR2: SNHLY, FYNNEI.

The J gene is TRBJ1-1, the V gene TRBV5-5, with D maybe TRBD1 (5 bases). The CDR3 spans 14 residues. Germline V gene sequence: CDR1 SGHKS, CDR2 YYEKEE (reference sequence). V was clipped by 0 bases and J by 2 bases, with 8 bases between them. CDR3 nucleotide sequence: TGTGCCAGCAGCTTGGGCAGGGCAAACACTGAAGCTTTCTTT. It encodes CASSLGRANTEAFF.

The chain uses TRBV28 and TRBJ1-4; D is perhaps TRBD1 (6 bases). The CDR3 is made up of 17 amino acids. The germline V gene encodes CDR1 MDHEN and CDR2 SYDVKM. The germline V and J ends were trimmed by 5 bases and 2 bases, with 18 bases remaining between them. The CDR3 bases are TGTGCCAGCAGTCCCCCGGGACAAGGTCTGACTAATGAAAAACTGTTTTTT. It yields the protein CASSPPGQGLTNEKLFF.

V usage is TRBV2 and J usage is TRBJ2-7; 7 positions agree with TRBD2. V was pared by 1 base and J by 6 bases, with 3 bases of the junction left unmatched. The CDR3 covers 13 residues. The germline CDR1 and CDR2 sequences are SNHLY and FYNNEI. CDR3 DNA: TGTGCCAGCAGTGAAGGGGGGAGGGGCGAGCAGTACTTC. Its protein product is CASSEGGRGEQYF.

The chain carries TRBV5-4 and TRBJ2-2; 7 nucleotides match TRBD1. J gave up 4 bases and V 1 base, and 4 bases lay outside the gene matches. Germline CDR1 reads SGHNT; CDR2 reads YYREEE (reference sequence). The CDR3 totals 15 residues. CDR3 sequence: CASSLWDSITGELFF. CDR3 bases: TGTGCCAGCAGCTTGTGGGACAGTATCACCGGGGAGCTGTTTTTT.

This chain uses TRBV5-1 with TRBJ2-1; D perhaps matches TRBD2 (6 bases). The CDR3 length is 13 residues. Germline V CDR1 and CDR2: SGHRS, YFSETQ. V was trimmed by 4 bases and J by 7 bases, leaving 12 bases between them. CDR3 loop: CASSPEGRNEQFF. The CDR3 coding sequence is TGCGCCAGCAGCCCGGAGGGTCGAAATGAGCAGTTCTTC.

The gene calls are TRBV7-2 and TRBJ2-2; 11 bases map to TRBD2. CDR1 SGHTA and CDR2 FQGNSA come from the germline V gene. The ends lost 5 bases at V and 4 bases at J; junction bases unmatched: 6. The CDR3 is 16 amino acids. The CDR3 region is CASSVYSGGVTGELFF. The CDR3 DNA sequence: TGTGCCAGCAGCGTGTATAGCGGGGGGGTCACCGGGGAGCTGTTTTTT.

The chain is built from TRBV7-8 and TRBJ1-5; 7 positions match TRBD1. V trimming: 0 bases; J trimming: 3 bases; junction bases outside the gene matches: 5. The CDR3 totals 16 residues. The germline V gene has CDR1 SGHVS and CDR2 FQNEAQ. The CDR3 sequence is CASSLAQGGFNQPQHF. CDR3 sequence (DNA): TGTGCCAGCAGCTTAGCGCAGGGGGGCTTCAATCAGCCCCAGCATTTT.

V usage is TRBV7-2 and J usage is TRBJ2-1; 7 nucleotides line up with TRBD1. CDR3 length: 15 residues. J was trimmed by 0 bases and V by 4 bases; bases with no gene match: 3. The germline V gene encodes CDR1 SGHTA and CDR2 FQGNSA. The CDR3: CASSSQGSSYNEQFF. Here the CDR3 DNA reads TGTGCCAGCAGCTCACAGGGGAGCTCCTACAATGAGCAGTTCTTC.

The chain combines TRBV5-6 with TRBJ2-5; 8 nucleotides match TRBD2. Germline CDR1 SGHDT, CDR2 YYEEEE. The V and J ends lost 0 bases and 4 bases, in that order; junction bases with no gene match: 5. This CDR3 region has 15 residues. The DNA of the CDR3 is TGTGCCAGCAGCTTGGAACGGGGGGGCAGAGAGACCCAGTACTTC. Amino acids: CASSLERGGRETQYF.

The CDR3 loop reads CASWSWQSLAGEPTGELFF. CDR3 nucleotide sequence: TGTGCCAGTTGGTCGTGGCAGTCTCTAGCGGGGGAGCCCACCGGGGAGCTGTTTTTT. This chain joins TRBV19 and TRBJ2-2; 10 nucleotides agree with TRBD2. This CDR3 spans 19 amino acids. V shed 8 bases and J 4 bases; nucleotides not matched to a gene: 19. Germline V gives CDR1 LNHDA, CDR2 SQIVND (reference sequence). Filled out from reference TRBV19 and TRBJ2-2, the complete variable domain reads DGGITQSPKYLFRKEGQNVTLSCEQNLNHDAMYWYRQDPGQGLRLIYYSQIVNDFQKGDIAEGYSVSREKKESFPLTVTSAQKNPTAFYLCASWSWQSLAGEPTGELFFGEGSRLTVL.

This chain uses TRBV5-6 with TRBJ2-5; D is uncertain. This CDR3 comprises 13 residues. The germline gives CDR1 SGHDT, CDR2 YYEEEE. The V end was cut by 0 bases, the J end by 4 bases, with 7 bases between. The CDR3 DNA reads as TGTGCCAGCAGCTTGGGGGCCGGAGAGACCCAGTACTTC. Its protein is CASSLGAGETQYF. Looking up the rest from reference TRBV5-6 and TRBJ2-5 gives the full variable domain: DAGVTQSPTHLIKTRGQQVTLRCSPKSGHDTVSWYQQALGQGPQFIFQYYEEEERQRGNFPDRFSGHQFPNYSSELNVNALLLGDSALYLCASSLGAGETQYFGPGTRLLVL.

The chain combines TRBV28 with TRBJ2-7; no firm D call. The CDR3 spans 12 residues. V was trimmed by 3 bases and J by 3 bases, leaving 6 bases between them. CDR1 is MDHEN, CDR2 SYDVKM, per germline. CDR3 region: CASSFRDYEQYF. In DNA, the CDR3 is TGTGCCAGCAGTTTTCGAGACTACGAGCAGTACTTC.